The following is a TCR beta chain sequence with its context. Its antigen is unidentified. This specimen comes from a study of early T cells in non-severe SARS-CoV-2 infection. Broader study findings: VDJdb matching skewed toward anti-spike CD8 responses, missing private and CD4 specificities.

Each single cDNA molecule received a unique molecular identifier. Using its own MiXCR run on the 5' RACE reads, TCRdb lists one record per CDR3 protein. In the table there are 65,000 to 85,000 distinct CDR3 sequences, under 14% of which are singletons. Sequences were obtained from whole blood. The source of this sequence is an adult who was a healthcare worker with PCR-confirmed SARS-CoV-2 infection or an uninfected control (not recorded which).

CDR3 nucleotide sequence: TGTGCCAGCAGCCACATCACCGGGACTAGCGGGAGGGTGCAAGAGACCCAGTACTTC. Encoded protein: CASSHITGTSGRVQETQYF. This chain uses TRBV7-9 with TRBJ2-5; 16 bases agree with TRBD2. The germline gives CDR1 SEHNR, CDR2 FQNEAQ (reference sequence). This CDR3 spans 19 amino acids. Trimming at V came to 5 bases and at J to 2 bases, leaving 11 bases not matched to a gene.